A single sample is the source of the 27 T cell receptor beta chains below, sequenced in a study of vaccination effects on CD4 cells after COVID-19. On day 10 of culture, CD4+ T cells were separated out. Participants got two doses of BNT162b2 or mRNA-1273 vaccine. TCRdb's table, derived via immunoSEQ multiplex PCR, lists solely in-frame clones and lacks some. This table has tens of thousands of clones, about 63% appearing once. Their antigen targets remain unknown. Source: CD4+ T cells from PBMCs cultured without peptide, taken after COVID-19 vaccination. These receptors were obtained from a human donor who received a COVID-19 vaccine.

The V and J genes are TRBV19 and TRBJ2-3; 7 bases line up with TRBD1. The junction had 7 bases not matched to a gene; V was cut back by 4 bases and J by 0 bases. This CDR3 is 16 amino acids long. Per germline, CDR1 LNHDA and CDR2 SQIVND (reference sequence). CDR3 DNA sequence: TGTGCCAGTAGTAGACGGACAGGCCAGAGCACAGATACGCAGTATTTT. This translates into CASSRRTGQSTDTQYF. The full variable domain, in which reference TRBV19 and TRBJ2-3 provide the parts outside the CDR3, is DGGITQSPKYLFRKEGQNVTLSCEQNLNHDAMYWYRQDPGQGLRLIYYSQIVNDFQKGDIAEGYSVSREKKESFPLTVTSAQKNPTAFYLCASSRRTGQSTDTQYFGPGTRLTVL.

The genes are TRBV6-5 and TRBJ1-2; 11 bases are a match to TRBD1. The germline gives CDR1 MNHEY, CDR2 SVGAGI. CDR3 length: 15 amino acids. With 7 bases clipped from V and 2 bases from J, the junction kept 6 bases outside the gene matches. In DNA, the CDR3 is TGTGCCAGCACCTTGGGACAGGGGGGAAACTATGGCTACACCTTC. It codes for CASTLGQGGNYGYTF.

This chain uses TRBV6-5 with TRBJ1-1; TRBD1 aligns across 10 bases. The germline V gene encodes CDR1 MNHEY and CDR2 SVGAGI. This CDR3 region has 14 residues. J was trimmed by 4 bases and V by 2 bases; bases with no gene match: 1. Written as DNA, the CDR3 is TGTGCCAGCAGTTACCGGACAGGGGGCACTGAAGCTTTCTTT. It specifies CASSYRTGGTEAFF.

The rearrangement links TRBV6-6 to TRBJ2-5; 8 nucleotides agree with TRBD1. The germline V gene encodes CDR1 MNHNY and CDR2 SVGAGI (reference sequence). V lost 6 bases and J lost 7; bases outside the gene matches: 10. This CDR3 is 14 amino acids long. The CDR3 DNA reads TGTGCCAGCAGCCCGGACAGGGCTAGATGGACCCAGTACTTC. It specifies CASSPDRARWTQYF.

The rearrangement uses TRBV18 and TRBJ2-2; a weak D match, TRBD2 (5 bases). There are 16 residues in the CDR3. The germline gives CDR1 KGHSH, CDR2 LQKENI. V lost 0 bases to trimming and J lost 5 bases, with 13 bases between them. The CDR3 spells CASSPPGFRGTGELFF. The CDR3 DNA sequence: TGTGCCAGCTCACCACCGGGCTTTCGGGGTACCGGGGAGCTGTTTTTT.

The CDR3 spells CASSPYSGTYYNEQFF. The CDR3 region has the DNA TGTGCCAGCAGTCCCTATAGCGGGACGTACTACAATGAGCAGTTCTTC. V gene TRBV7-2 combines with J gene TRBJ2-1; 8 bases are a match to TRBD2. In germline, CDR1 is SGHTA, CDR2 FQGNSA. The trim removed 6 bases at V and 3 bases at J, leaving 10 bases unmatched. The CDR3 runs to 16 residues. The whole variable domain, filled in from reference TRBV7-2 and TRBJ2-1, reads GAGVSQSPSNKVTEKGKDVELRCDPISGHTALYWYRQSLGQGLEFLIYFQGNSAPDKSGLPSDRFSAERTGGSVSTLTIQRTQQEDSAVYLCASSPYSGTYYNEQFFGPGTRLTVL.

The chain recombines TRBV19 with TRBJ2-5; 10 bases map to TRBD2. Germline V CDR1 and CDR2: LNHDA, SQIVND (reference sequence). Trimming cost V 5 bases and J 4 bases; bases outside gene matches: 4. The CDR3 loop spans 14 amino acids. CDR3 coding DNA: TGTGCCAGTAGTCTAGCGGGGGCCCTAGAGACCCAGTACTTC. It yields the protein CASSLAGALETQYF.

The chain carries TRBV6-4 and TRBJ2-3; 8 bases agree with TRBD2. This CDR3 spans 15 amino acids. Germline V gives CDR1 MRHNA, CDR2 SNTAGT. With V trimmed by 3 bases and J by 1 base, 3 bases remained unmatched. Written as DNA, the CDR3 is TGTGCCAGCAGTGAAGAGACTAGCGGCACAGATACGCAGTATTTT. This sequence encodes CASSEETSGTDTQYF.

The chain recombines TRBV19 with TRBJ2-2; tentatively, D is TRBD1 or TRBD2 (7 bases each). The V and J ends lost 8 bases and 0 bases respectively, with 16 bases between them. This CDR3 comprises 16 residues. Germline-derived CDR1 and CDR2 are LNHDA and SQIVND (reference sequence). This chain's CDR3 is CASFPRGGANTGELFF. The CDR3 DNA is TGTGCCAGTTTCCCCAGGGGGGGGGCGAACACCGGGGAGCTGTTTTTT.

The chain carries TRBV29-1 and TRBJ2-5, with D possibly TRBD2 on 7 matching bases. Per the germline V gene, CDR1 is SQVTM and CDR2 is ANQGSEA. The ends were cut back, 3 bases at V and 2 bases at J, with 10 bases in the middle. The CDR3 consists of 13 residues. The chain's CDR3 is CSVEEGGQETQYF. CDR3 sequence (DNA): TGCAGCGTTGAGGAGGGGGGGCAAGAGACCCAGTACTTC.

The J gene is TRBJ2-1, the V gene TRBV10-3; D uncertain. The CDR3 consists of 13 residues. V dropped 7 bases and J dropped 9 bases, with 16 bases sitting between them. Germline V CDR1 and CDR2: ENHRY, SYGVKD. The CDR3 nucleotides read TGTGCCATCAAGGACCTGAGGAGAGGTGAGCAGTTCTTC. It codes for CAIKDLRRGEQFF.

The gene calls are TRBV7-2 and TRBJ2-1, with D maybe TRBD2 (7 bases). CDR1 and CDR2 from the germline V gene are SGHTA and FQGNSA. This CDR3 is 15 amino acids long. Between the trimmed V and J ends, which lost 5 bases and 9 bases, there was a span of 20 bases. Here the CDR3 reads CASSPRLARGAEQFF. The CDR3 DNA follows: TGTGCCAGCAGCCCCAGACTAGCTCGGGGGGCTGAGCAGTTCTTC.

J is TRBJ1-1 and V is TRBV6-4; D gene uncertain. Germline CDR1 and CDR2: MRHNA and SNTAGT. CDR3 length equals 15 residues. Trimming took 0 bases from V and 2 from J, leaving 10 bases between them. CDR3 sequence (DNA): TGTGCCAGCAGTGACTCGGGAAGTGTCAACACTGAAGCTTTCTTT. Translation: CASSDSGSVNTEAFF.

This clone was detected a few times. The chain couples TRBV6-5 to TRBJ2-7; D not certain. CDR1 and CDR2 from the germline V gene are MNHEY and SVGAGI. V lost 2 bases, J lost 0 bases, and 8 bases lay in between. CDR3 length: 14 residues. CDR3 sequence: CASSYGGDSYEQYF. CDR3 nucleotide sequence: TGTGCCAGCAGTTACGGTGGGGACTCCTACGAGCAGTACTTC.

J is TRBJ2-7 and V is TRBV7-9; TRBD1 matches 8 bases. Trimming took 3 bases from V and 2 from J; bases not matched to a gene: 9. The CDR3 covers 16 residues. The germline V gene encodes CDR1 SEHNR and CDR2 FQNEAQ (reference sequence). In DNA, the CDR3 is TGTGCCAGCAGCTTGGGCAGGACAGGGAGGACCTACGAGCAGTACTTC. Its protein is CASSLGRTGRTYEQYF.

The V and J genes are TRBV20-1 and TRBJ1-1; no reliable D call. V lost 5 bases, J lost 6 bases, and 10 bases lay in between. Germline V gene sequence: CDR1 DFQATT, CDR2 SNEGSKA (reference sequence). The CDR3 length is 11 residues. DNA of the CDR3: TGCAGTGCTCCCTCGGGTGCTGAAGCTTTCTTT. This codes for CSAPSGAEAFF.

The rearrangement joins TRBV7-9 to TRBJ2-2; D is possibly TRBD2 (6 bases). Trimming left V 7 bases short and J 4 bases short, with 10 bases between. Germline V CDR1 and CDR2: SEHNR, FQNEAQ (reference sequence). CDR3 length equals 13 residues. This CDR3 is CASKLAGTGELFF. In DNA, the CDR3 is TGTGCCAGCAAACTAGCAGGCACCGGGGAGCTGTTTTTT.

V gene TRBV29-1 combines with J gene TRBJ2-3; the match to TRBD2 covers 7 bases. V lost 4 bases to trimming and J lost 4 bases; unmatched junction nucleotides: 2. Germline assignment: CDR1 SQVTM and CDR2 ANQGSEA. CDR3 length: 12 residues. The CDR3, as DNA: TGCAGCGTTGTGCGGGAGTCAGATACGCAGTATTTT. This codes for CSVVRESDTQYF.

The CDR3 reads CASSLEGAGNQPQHF. CDR3 nucleotide sequence: TGTGCCAGCAGCTTAGAGGGGGCAGGCAATCAGCCCCAGCATTTT. This chain uses TRBV7-8 with TRBJ1-5, with 7 bases matching TRBD1. V gave up 1 base and J gave up 2 bases; unmatched junction bases: 2. Germline V gene lookup returns CDR1 SGHVS and CDR2 FQNEAQ. The CDR3 runs to 15 residues.

The DNA of the CDR3 is TGTGCCAGCAGTGAATTAGGGTCAGGCTACGAGCAGTACTTC. Protein: CASSELGSGYEQYF. The V gene is TRBV2, the J gene TRBJ2-7; D call uncertain. V lost 2 bases to trimming and J lost 3 bases, with 11 bases between them. Germline V gene lookup returns CDR1 SNHLY and CDR2 FYNNEI. This CDR3 is built from 14 residues.

This clone was observed a handful of times. This chain links TRBV9 with TRBJ1-4; 8 bases fit TRBD1. V shed 4 bases and J 6 bases; nucleotides not matched to a gene: 8. The CDR3 totals 15 residues. Germline V gives CDR1 SGDLS, CDR2 YYNGEE. The CDR3 sequence: CASSSSGTGYEKLFF. Here the CDR3 DNA reads TGTGCCAGCAGCTCCTCCGGGACAGGTTATGAAAAACTGTTTTTT.

J is TRBJ2-2 and V is TRBV5-1; 13 positions agree with TRBD2. Germline lookup yields CDR1 SGHRS and CDR2 YFSETQ. The CDR3 loop spans 17 amino acids. With 4 bases clipped from V and 5 bases from J, the junction kept 8 bases outside the gene matches. CDR3 loop: CASSQGLAGIGTGELFF. The CDR3 DNA reads TGCGCCAGCAGCCAGGGACTAGCGGGGATCGGGACCGGGGAGCTGTTTTTT.

This CDR3 is CSVATSGGNLQFF. The CDR3 bases are TGCAGCGTTGCAACTAGCGGGGGGAATCTACAGTTCTTC. The V and J genes are TRBV29-1 and TRBJ2-1; 12 bases fit TRBD2. J lost 13 bases, V lost 4 bases, and 8 bases had no gene match. Germline loops: CDR1 SQVTM, CDR2 ANQGSEA. The CDR3 sequence is 13 residues long.

In this sample, this clone turned up a few times. J is TRBJ2-1 and V is TRBV9; 8 positions match TRBD1. The CDR3 spans 15 residues. Germline CDR1 is SGDLS and CDR2 is YYNGEE. The junction had 0 bases not matched to a gene; V was cut back by 1 base and J by 0 bases. The CDR3 sequence is CASSVTGGSYNEQFF. The CDR3 DNA reads as TGTGCCAGCAGCGTAACAGGGGGCTCCTACAATGAGCAGTTCTTC. The whole variable domain, remainder taken from reference TRBV9 and TRBJ2-1, is DSGVTQTPKHLITATGQRVTLRCSPRSGDLSVYWYQQSLDQGLQFLIQYYNGEERAKGNILERFSAQQFPDLHSELNLSSLELGDSALYFCASSVTGGSYNEQFFGPGTRLTVL.

This clone was picked up one time. V and J are TRBV7-9 and TRBJ2-7, with TRBD2 matching over 12 bases. This CDR3 is built from 14 residues. Trimming removed 1 base from V and 7 bases from J; junction bases left unmatched: 2. Per germline, CDR1 SEHNR and CDR2 FQNEAQ (reference sequence). CDR3 in amino acids: CASSLGLAGEEQYF. The CDR3 DNA is TGTGCCAGCAGCTTAGGACTAGCGGGAGAGGAGCAGTACTTC.

The chain has TRBV5-1 and TRBJ1-1; D is ambiguous. The CDR3 extends over 13 amino acids. Trimming stripped 2 bases from V and 1 base from J, with 6 bases between. The V gene's germline CDR1 is SGHRS and CDR2 YFSETQ. The DNA for the CDR3 is TGCGCCAGCAGCTTAGAGGAGAACACTGAAGCTTTCTTT. Protein: CASSLEENTEAFF. Combining the CDR3 with reference TRBV5-1 and TRBJ1-1 gives the whole variable domain KAGVTQTPRYLIKTRGQQVTLSCSPISGHRSVSWYQQTPGQGLQFLFEYFSETQRNKGNFPGRFSGRQFSNSRSEMNVSTLELGDSALYLCASSLEENTEAFFGQGTRLTVV.

V usage is TRBV3-1 (or the pseudogene TRBV3-2) and J usage is TRBJ1-2; D might be TRBD1 (5 bases). This CDR3 is 13 amino acids long. V lost 4 bases to trimming and J lost 8 bases, with 14 bases between them. Germline V gives CDR1 LGHDT, CDR2 YNNKEL (reference sequence). In DNA, the CDR3 is TGTGCCAGCAGCCCCAACCCTCGGGGCGGCTACACCTTC. Translating gives CASSPNPRGGYTF.